This entry lists 26 T cell receptor beta chains sequenced from one sample in a study of blood T cell repertoires in COVID-19. Sequencing was performed with immunoSEQ multiplex PCR; in TCRdb, only in-frame clones are kept and a portion is missing. The table lists more than 80,000 clones, about 82% of them singletons. The sequenced sample was peripheral blood. These receptors all come from a man older than 75 with COVID-19, enrolled during active disease.

The rearrangement links TRBV29-1 to TRBJ2-5, with D possibly being TRBD1 (6 bases). From germline, CDR1 is SQVTM and CDR2 ANQGSEA. CDR3 length: 14 amino acids. V was trimmed by 6 bases and J by 5 bases, leaving 19 bases between them. DNA of the CDR3: TGCAGCGTCGGAAATGCGAACAGGGCCGAGACCCAGTACTTC. The encoded protein is CSVGNANRAETQYF.

The chain's CDR3 is CSVILFSTDTQYF. The DNA for the CDR3 is TGCAGCGTCATACTCTTTAGCACAGATACGCAGTATTTT. The chain carries TRBV29-1 and TRBJ2-3; D is ambiguous. In germline, CDR1 is SQVTM, CDR2 ANQGSEA. CDR3 length: 13 residues. Trimming took 6 bases from V and 0 from J, leaving 10 bases between them.

The chain employs TRBV24-1 and TRBJ2-1; TRBD2 aligns across 8 bases. The CDR3 has 14 amino acids. The V gene's germline CDR1 is KGHDR and CDR2 SFDVKD. Trimming cost V 8 bases and J 7 bases; bases outside gene matches: 9. CDR3 residues: CATKPSGSLNEQFF. The CDR3 coding sequence is TGTGCCACCAAACCAAGCGGGAGTTTAAATGAGCAGTTCTTC.

The J gene is TRBJ1-2, the V gene TRBV10-3; possible D gene TRBD1, 6 bases. Germline CDR1 is ENHRY and CDR2 is SYGVKD. The length of the CDR3 is 15 residues. V was clipped by 4 bases and J by 2 bases, with 14 bases between them. The CDR3 protein is CAISADSALNYGYTF. The DNA for the CDR3 is TGTGCCATCAGTGCGGACAGTGCACTAAACTATGGCTACACCTTC.

The V call is TRBV7-9, the J call TRBJ1-2; TRBD1 matches 7 bases. V dropped 3 bases and J dropped 3; count of bases not matched to a gene: 7. The CDR3 has 15 residues. The germline V gene encodes CDR1 SEHNR and CDR2 FQNEAQ (reference sequence). DNA of the CDR3: TGTGCCAGCAGCTTCGGACAGGCGGCCCACTATGGCTACACCTTC. This translates into CASSFGQAAHYGYTF. The variable domain in full, completed from reference TRBV7-9 and TRBJ1-2, reads DTGVSQNPRHKITKRGQNVTFRCDPISEHNRLYWYRQTLGQGPEFLTYFQNEAQLEKSRLLSDRFSAERPKGSFSTLEIQRTEQGDSAMYLCASSFGQAAHYGYTFGSGTRLTVV.

This chain links TRBV25-1 with TRBJ1-3; no firm D call. The germline V gene has CDR1 MGHDK and CDR2 SYGVNS. The CDR3 spans 12 residues. Deletions cut 6 bases from V and 2 bases from J, with 5 bases between. The CDR3 DNA follows: TGTGCCAGCAGGACTCCTGGAAACACCATATATTTT. Amino acid sequence: CASRTPGNTIYF. Filled out from reference TRBV25-1 and TRBJ1-3, the complete variable domain reads EADIYQTPRYLVIGTGKKITLECSQTMGHDKMYWYQQDPGMELHLIHYSYGVNSTEKGDLSSESTVSRIRTEHFPLTLESARPSHTSQYLCASRTPGNTIYFGEGSWLTVV.

This clone was seen a handful of times. The chain recombines TRBV30 with TRBJ1-4; 7 bases line up with TRBD1. This CDR3 has 14 amino acids. The germline V gene encodes CDR1 GTSNPN and CDR2 SVGIG (reference sequence). The trim removed 3 bases at V and 5 bases at J, leaving 6 bases unmatched. DNA of the CDR3: TGTGCCTGGAGGCCGGGACAGAAGAATGAAAAACTGTTTTTT. As protein: CAWRPGQKNEKLFF. Combining the CDR3 with reference TRBV30 and TRBJ1-4 gives the whole variable domain SQTIHQWPATLVQPVGSPLSLECTVEGTSNPNLYWYRQAAGRGLQLLFYSVGIGQISSEVPQNLSASRPQDRQFILSSKKLLLSDSGFYLCAWRPGQKNEKLFFGSGTQLSVL.

Concerning this clone: This sample also contains other DNA sequences that code for the same CDR3. V usage is TRBV9 and J usage is TRBJ1-2, with D hard to call. CDR1 SGDLS and CDR2 YYNGEE come from the germline V gene. V was trimmed by 0 bases and J by 4 bases, leaving 7 bases between them. This CDR3 has 13 residues. The CDR3 sequence is CASSVGRGYGYTF. CDR3 coding DNA: TGTGCCAGCAGCGTAGGCCGGGGCTATGGCTACACCTTC.

The gene calls are TRBV5-1 and TRBJ1-2; D is perhaps TRBD1 (6 bases). CDR1 is SGHRS and CDR2 is YFSETQ in the germline V gene. This CDR3 has 16 residues. V shed 4 bases and J shed 4 bases, with 20 bases lying between them. The chain's CDR3 is CASSVQGSTPLYGYTF. CDR3 nucleotide sequence: TGCGCCAGCAGCGTTCAGGGGTCCACCCCTCTCTATGGCTACACCTTC.

The rearrangement joins TRBV7-3 to TRBJ2-1; D is possibly TRBD2 (6 bases). Trimming pared 5 bases from V and 7 bases from J, leaving 18 bases between. The V gene's germline CDR1 is SGHTA and CDR2 FQGTGA. CDR3 length: 15 amino acids. The CDR3 is CASSPAGTVGNEQFF. DNA for the CDR3: TGTGCCAGCAGCCCTGCCGGGACTGTGGGAAATGAGCAGTTCTTC.

V usage is TRBV5-1 and J usage is TRBJ2-5, with TRBD2 matching over 7 bases. In germline, CDR1 is SGHRS, CDR2 YFSETQ. This CDR3 region has 14 residues. Germline trimming cut 0 bases from V and 3 bases from J; bases unmatched to any gene: 2. The CDR3 is CASSLGAGEETQYF. For the CDR3, the DNA is TGCGCCAGCAGCTTGGGCGCGGGAGAAGAGACCCAGTACTTC.

Of note for this clone: The same CDR3 can be traced to other DNA sequences in this sample. The chain recombines TRBV28 with TRBJ2-7; 7 bases fit TRBD1. This CDR3 region has 14 residues. Germline trimming cut 3 bases from V and 2 bases from J; bases unmatched to any gene: 4. Germline assignment: CDR1 MDHEN and CDR2 SYDVKM. CDR3 loop: CASSLAGGPYEQYF. CDR3 nucleotides: TGTGCCAGCAGTTTGGCAGGGGGTCCCTACGAGCAGTACTTC. Based on the CDR3 plus reference TRBV28 and TRBJ2-7, the full variable domain is DVKVTQSSRYLVKRTGEKVFLECVQDMDHENMFWYRQDPGLGLRLIYFSYDVKMKEKGDIPEGYSVSREKKERFSLILESASTNQTSMYLCASSLAGGPYEQYFGPGTRLTVT.

V usage is TRBV9 and J usage is TRBJ2-1, with D unresolved. V was trimmed by 0 bases and J by 5 bases, leaving 9 bases between them. This CDR3 contains 14 residues. Germline-derived CDR1 and CDR2 are SGDLS and YYNGEE. The CDR3 DNA is TGTGCCAGCAGCGTAGCCACTTTAAACAATGAGCAGTTCTTC. Its protein product is CASSVATLNNEQFF.

The J gene is TRBJ2-7, the V gene TRBV5-4; 10 bases line up with TRBD2. Trimming at V came to 3 bases and at J to 2 bases, leaving 5 bases not matched to a gene. The germline V gene encodes CDR1 SGHNT and CDR2 YYREEE (reference sequence). The CDR3 contains 15 residues. The CDR3 is CASSYLAGATYEQYF. The CDR3 coding sequence is TGTGCCAGCAGCTACCTAGCGGGGGCCACCTACGAGCAGTACTTC.

This clone was found a few times. V usage is TRBV2 and J usage is TRBJ1-5; no firm D call. The CDR3 extends over 14 amino acids. CDR1 SNHLY and CDR2 FYNNEI come from the germline V gene. The V end lost 3 bases, the J end lost 6 bases, and 12 bases lay between the germline ends. In nucleotides, the CDR3 is TGTGCCAGCAGTGAGGGCGGGGTTGGTCAGCCCCAGCATTTT. Residues: CASSEGGVGQPQHF.

V gene TRBV9 combines with J gene TRBJ2-5; the match to TRBD2 covers 7 bases. Trimming cost V 0 bases and J 4 bases; bases outside gene matches: 3. CDR1 and CDR2 from the germline V gene are SGDLS and YYNGEE. The CDR3 is 14 residues long. CDR3 sequence: CASSVAGRGETQYF. The CDR3 region has the DNA TGTGCCAGCAGCGTAGCTGGGAGGGGAGAGACCCAGTACTTC.

V and J are TRBV4-2 and TRBJ2-5; the D is unclear. This CDR3 spans 13 amino acids. V lost 0 bases and J lost 4, with 6 bases in between. The germline V gene has CDR1 LGHNA and CDR2 YNFKEQ. CDR3 coding DNA: TGTGCCAGCAGCCAAGATATCGGAGAGACCCAGTACTTC. Its protein is CASSQDIGETQYF.

V and J are TRBV25-1 and TRBJ1-6, with D possibly TRBD1 on 5 matching bases. This CDR3 is built from 15 residues. The germline CDR1 and CDR2 sequences are MGHDK and SYGVNS. The V end lost 3 bases, the J end lost 10 bases, and 16 bases lay between the germline ends. DNA of the CDR3: TGTGCCAGCAGTGATCTGGGAAGGGGAAACTCACCCCTCCACTTT. Its protein is CASSDLGRGNSPLHF.

The V and J genes are TRBV5-1 and TRBJ1-1; D may be TRBD1 (6 bases). This CDR3 comprises 14 residues. Trimming cost V 3 bases and J 2 bases, with 11 bases left between them. Germline assignment: CDR1 SGHRS and CDR2 YFSETQ. Here the CDR3 DNA reads TGCGCCAGCAGCTCACAAGGGGGAAACACTGAAGCTTTCTTT. Its translation: CASSSQGGNTEAFF.

This chain links TRBV19 with TRBJ2-1; 9 bases align to TRBD2. Germline lookup yields CDR1 LNHDA and CDR2 SQIVND (reference sequence). The ends lost 11 bases at V and 6 bases at J; junction bases unmatched: 17. This CDR3 region has 16 residues. DNA for the CDR3: TGTGCCCGAGGGACTAGCAATCGTCTCAGTGGCAATGAGCAGTTCTTC. This translates into CARGTSNRLSGNEQFF.

This clone was observed a few times. The rearrangement uses TRBV5-1 and TRBJ1-1; a possible D gene is TRBD1 (5 bases). CDR3 length: 14 amino acids. Trimming stripped 4 bases from V and 1 base from J, with 11 bases between. In germline, CDR1 is SGHRS, CDR2 YFSETQ. In DNA form, the CDR3 reads TGCGCCAGCAGCGGGTCGGACAAGAACACTGAAGCTTTCTTT. Its translation: CASSGSDKNTEAFF.

V is TRBV12-2 and J is TRBJ1-5; the table's D gene call, TRBD1, was not cross checked with the DNA. TRBV12-2 is a listed pseudogene. The CDR3 runs 16 residues. This chain's CDR3 is CASRQGAVRGGQPQHF. CDR3 coding DNA: TGTGCAAGTCGACAGGGGGCAGTTCGAGGTGGTCAGCCCCAGCATTTT.

This clone was observed a handful of times. The rearrangement uses TRBV20-1 and TRBJ2-7, with unresolved D. Trimming removed 3 bases at V and 5 bases at J, with 5 bases between. Germline V gene data show CDR1 as DFQATT and CDR2 as SNEGSKA (reference sequence). This CDR3 is 10 amino acids long. The CDR3 coding sequence is TGCAGTGCTAGGTCTCACGAGCAGTACTTC. It specifies CSARSHEQYF.

CDR3 sequence (DNA): TGCGCCAGCAGCTTGGCTAGCGGGAGGGGAACCGGGGAGCTGTTTTTT. Translation: CASSLASGRGTGELFF. The chain employs TRBV5-1 and TRBJ2-2; 12 positions match TRBD2. The germline CDR1 and CDR2 sequences are SGHRS and YFSETQ. Losses at the gene ends were 0 bases for V and 5 bases for J; bases not matched to a gene: 2. CDR3 size: 16 residues.

The chain combines TRBV6-1 with TRBJ1-2, with 7 bases identical to TRBD1. Germline assignment: CDR1 MNHNS and CDR2 SASEGT. The CDR3 contains 16 residues. V dropped 1 base and J dropped 4; count of bases not matched to a gene: 9. CDR3 coding DNA: TGTGCCAGCAGTGAAGTTATAACAGGGGTTTCCTATGGCTACACCTTC. This codes for CASSEVITGVSYGYTF.

The table lists this clone with many counts. One end of the junction fails to match germline, which may point to a read error. Other DNA sequences in this specimen translate into the identical CDR3. The chain is built from TRBV24-1 and TRBJ2-3, with 9 bases identical to TRBD1. Germline CDR1 KGHDR, CDR2 SFDVKD. This CDR3 spans 14 amino acids. Here the CDR3 reads CATSETGGTDTQYF. The CDR3 DNA sequence: TGTGCCACCAGTGAAACAGGGGGCACGGATACGCAGTATTTT.